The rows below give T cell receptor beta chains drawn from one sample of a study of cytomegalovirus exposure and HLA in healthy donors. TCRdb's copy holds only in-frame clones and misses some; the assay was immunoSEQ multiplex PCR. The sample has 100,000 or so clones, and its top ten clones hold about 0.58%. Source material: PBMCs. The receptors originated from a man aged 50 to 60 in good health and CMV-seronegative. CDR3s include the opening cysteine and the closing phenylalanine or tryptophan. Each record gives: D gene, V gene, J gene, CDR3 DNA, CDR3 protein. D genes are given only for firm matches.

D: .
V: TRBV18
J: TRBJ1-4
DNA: TGTGCCAGCTCACCGTCCGGGTGGAATGAAAAACTGTTTTTT
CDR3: CASSPSGWNEKLFF

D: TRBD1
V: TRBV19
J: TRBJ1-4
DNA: TGTGCCAGTAGTATCTGGAGGACAGGGGGCGAAAAACTGTTTTTT
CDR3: CASSIWRTGGEKLFF

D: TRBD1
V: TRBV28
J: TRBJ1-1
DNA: TGTGCCAGCAGTTTATTTTGGGGCCTTGAACAGGGGATGAACACTGAAGCTTTCTTT
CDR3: CASSLFWGLEQGMNTEAFF

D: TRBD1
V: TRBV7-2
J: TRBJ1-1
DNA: TGTGCCAGCAGCCGGGGACAGTCAAACACTGAAGCTTTCTTT
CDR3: CASSRGQSNTEAFF

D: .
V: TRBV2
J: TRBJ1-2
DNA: TGTGCCAGCAGCCTCCTCAGGACTCTCGATGGCTACACCTTC
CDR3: CASSLLRTLDGYTF

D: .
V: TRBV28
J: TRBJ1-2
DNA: TGTGCCAGCAGTTCACCGGACATGGGCCGATTCTATGGCTACACCTTC
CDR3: CASSSPDMGRFYGYTF

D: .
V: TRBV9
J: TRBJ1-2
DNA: TGTGCCAGCAGCGTAGGGCAGGGGAATGGCTACACCTTC
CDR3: CASSVGQGNGYTF

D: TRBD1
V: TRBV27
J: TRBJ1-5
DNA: TGTGCCAGCAGTTTATTCCCTCGACAGGGTAGGGATCAGCCCCAGCATTTT
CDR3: CASSLFPRQGRDQPQHF

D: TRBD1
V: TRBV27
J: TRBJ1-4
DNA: TGTGCCAGCAGGGTGGACAGGGGTGGAAAACTGTTTTTT
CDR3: CASRVDRGGKLFF

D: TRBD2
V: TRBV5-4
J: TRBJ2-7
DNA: TGTGCCAGCAGCTTAAGAACTAGCGGGGGGTACGAGCAGTACTTC
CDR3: CASSLRTSGGYEQYF

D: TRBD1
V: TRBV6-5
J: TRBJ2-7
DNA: TGTGCCAGCAGTTACGGGACAGGGGGCTACGAGCAGTACTTC
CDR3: CASSYGTGGYEQYF

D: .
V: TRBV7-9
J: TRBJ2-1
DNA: TGTGCCAGCAGCTTAGCGTCTCGTAATCCCTACAATGAGCAGTTCTTC
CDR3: CASSLASRNPYNEQFF

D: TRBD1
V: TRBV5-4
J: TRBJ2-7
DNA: TGTGCCAGCAGCTTGGACCAGGGGGCCTACGAGCAGTACTTC
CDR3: CASSLDQGAYEQYF

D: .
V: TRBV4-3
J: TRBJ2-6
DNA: TGCGCCAGCAGCCAAGGGAGGGCTGGGGCCAACGTCCTGACTTTC
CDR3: CASSQGRAGANVLTF